The rows below give T cell receptor beta chains drawn from one sample of a study of identical twins. A single record per CDR3 protein comes from TCRdb applying MiXCR to the 5' RACE reads. This sample has about 900,000 distinct CDR3 sequences, with around an eighth found just once. These same data were also listed under a study on yellow fever vaccine responses in identical twins.

The sequencing input was PBMCs. The receptors originated from a woman younger than 30 in good health. Each CDR3 is given with its conserved first and last residue. Fields, in order: D gene, V gene, clone size, J gene, CDR3 DNA, CDR3 protein. A D gene is named only where the DNA matches it firmly. Size values are once, few and many counts, or a class for expanded clones, and some rows have none.

>TRBD1|TRBV20-1|many|TRBJ2-7
TGCAGTGCTAGAGATCCGGACAGGGAGTACGAGCAGTACTTC
CSARDPDREYEQYF
>.|TRBV11-3|few|TRBJ2-1
TGTGCCAGCAGCTTACTAGATGGGGGCAATGAGCAGTTCTTC
CASSLLDGGNEQFF
>TRBD1|TRBV28|few|TRBJ2-1
TGTGCCAGCAGGGCCGACAGGGTGTTCGGCAATGAGCAGTTCTTC
CASRADRVFGNEQFF
>.|TRBV7-9|few|TRBJ2-5
TGTGCCAGCAGCTTAGCCCTCAGGGGTGTGGAGACCCAGTACTTC
CASSLALRGVETQYF
>TRBD2|TRBV4-1|.|TRBJ2-5
TGCGCCAGCAGCCAAGATAGTGCTAGCGGGAGGGGAGAGACCCAGTACTTC
CASSQDSASGRGETQYF
>.|TRBV4-1|.|TRBJ1-1
TGCGCCAGCAGCCAAGAGGGCCCCAAGAGGGCTGAAGCTTTCTTT
CASSQEGPKRAEAFF
>.|TRBV4-1|.|TRBJ2-2
TGCGCCAGCAGCAGGCGCGACAGGAGTTCTTCGAACACCGGGGAGCTGTTTTTT
CASSRRDRSSSNTGELFF
>.|TRBV4-1|.|TRBJ2-5
TGCGCCAGCAGCCAAGGTGACAGGCATCTTAAAGAGACCCAGTACTTC
CASSQGDRHLKETQYF
>.|TRBV28|.|TRBJ2-2
TGTGCCAGCAGTTTACCCCACAGTTTGAACACCGGGGAGCTGTTTTTT
CASSLPHSLNTGELFF
>.|TRBV24-1|few|TRBJ2-7
TGTGCCACCACCTCCGACAGTTCCTACGAGCAGTACTTC
CATTSDSSYEQYF
>.|TRBV25-1|few|TRBJ1-2
TGTGCCAGCAGTGATAAACCTCGGACAGACTCCGATTATAACTATGGCTACACCTTC
CASSDKPRTDSDYNYGYTF
>.|TRBV12-5|few|TRBJ2-7
TGTGCTAGTGGTTTACAAGCTTACGAGCAGTACTTC
CASGLQAYEQYF
>TRBD1|TRBV12-3/TRBV12-4|few|TRBJ1-2
TGTGCCAGCAGTTCATCGGCAGGGGGCTATGGCTACACCTTC
CASSSSAGGYGYTF
>.|TRBV5-4|.|TRBJ2-7
TGTGCCATCAGCTTGGGGCCCCTCTGCTACGAGCAGTACTTC
CAISLGPLCYEQYF
>TRBD2|TRBV28|.|TRBJ2-1
TGTGCCAGCAACCCAAGCGGGGGGTTGAAACTTTACAATGAGCAGTTCTTC
CASNPSGGLKLYNEQFF
>TRBD1|TRBV18|.|TRBJ2-2
TGTGCCAGCTCACCACCTGCGGGACAGGGCACCGGGGAGCTGTTTTTT
CASSPPAGQGTGELFF
>TRBD1|TRBV3-1|many|TRBJ2-7
TGTGCCAGCAGCCGGGAGGCGGGACAGGGGACCGAGCAGTACTTC
CASSREAGQGTEQYF
>.|TRBV2|.|TRBJ2-5
TGTGCCAGCAGTGGTGAAAATCAAGAGACCCAGTACTTC
CASSGENQETQYF
>.|TRBV18|few|TRBJ2-3
TGTGCCAGCTCACCACTACGAGCTAGGGGTCCCACAGATACGCAGTATTTT
CASSPLRARGPTDTQYF
>TRBD1|TRBV11-2|.|TRBJ2-5
TGTGCCAGCAGCGATCGACAGGGGGGGCAAGAGACCCAGTACTTC
CASSDRQGGQETQYF
>.|TRBV20-1|few|TRBJ2-5
TGCAGTGCTAGACGCCCAGGGAGGGAGACCCAGTACTTC
CSARRPGRETQYF
>.|TRBV3-1|many|TRBJ2-3
TGTGCCAGCAGCCCCGTGGGCGGCACAGATACGCAGTATTTT
CASSPVGGTDTQYF
>TRBD2|TRBV20-1|.|TRBJ2-5
TGCAGTGCTAGAGCACTAGCGGGGGCGGGGGAGACCCAGTACTTC
CSARALAGAGETQYF
>.|TRBV2|few|TRBJ1-4
TGTGCCAGCATCCACATCGACGGTGAAAAACTGTTTTTT
CASIHIDGEKLFF
>TRBD2|TRBV19|few|TRBJ2-2
TGTGCCAGTATCTCGACTAGCGGGACGAGAAGAACCGGGGAGCTGTTTTTT
CASISTSGTRRTGELFF